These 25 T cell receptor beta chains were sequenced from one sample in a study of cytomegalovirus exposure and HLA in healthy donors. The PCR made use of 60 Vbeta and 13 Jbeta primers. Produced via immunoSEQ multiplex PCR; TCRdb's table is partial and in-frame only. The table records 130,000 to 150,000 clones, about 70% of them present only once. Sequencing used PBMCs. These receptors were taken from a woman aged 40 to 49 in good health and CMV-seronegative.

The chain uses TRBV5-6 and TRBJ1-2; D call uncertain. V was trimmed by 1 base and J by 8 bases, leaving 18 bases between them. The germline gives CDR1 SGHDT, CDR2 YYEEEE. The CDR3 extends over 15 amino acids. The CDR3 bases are TGTGCCAGCAGCTTGTGGGTCGCAGGCCCTAACGGCTACACCTTC. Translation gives CASSLWVAGPNGYTF.

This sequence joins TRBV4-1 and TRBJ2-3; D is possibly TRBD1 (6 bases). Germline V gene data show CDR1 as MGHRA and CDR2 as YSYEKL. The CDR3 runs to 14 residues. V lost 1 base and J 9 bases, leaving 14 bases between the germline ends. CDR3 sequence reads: CASSQGSTGGTQYF. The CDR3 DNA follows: TGCGCCAGCAGCCAAGGCTCGACAGGTGGAACGCAGTATTTT.

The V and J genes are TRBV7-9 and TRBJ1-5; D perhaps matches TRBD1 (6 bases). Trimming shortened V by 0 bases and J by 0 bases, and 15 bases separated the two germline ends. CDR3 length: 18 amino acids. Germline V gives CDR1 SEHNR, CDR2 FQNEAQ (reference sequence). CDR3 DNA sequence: TGTGCCAGCAGCTTAGCATCGACAGGAGGAGTTAGCAATCAGCCCCAGCATTTT. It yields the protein CASSLASTGGVSNQPQHF.

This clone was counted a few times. In nucleotides, the CDR3 is TGTGCCAGCAGCTTAACTGGGACAGGGAACGAGCAGTACTTC. Its protein product is CASSLTGTGNEQYF. The chain uses TRBV7-7 and TRBJ2-7; 9 positions agree with TRBD1. The germline V gene has CDR1 SSHAT and CDR2 FNYEAQ (reference sequence). The CDR3 sequence is 14 residues long. Trimming cost V 2 bases and J 5 bases; bases outside gene matches: 4. Based on the CDR3 plus reference TRBV7-7 and TRBJ2-7, the full variable domain is GAGVSQSPRYKVTKRGQDVTLRCDPISSHATLYWYQQALGQGPEFLTYFNYEAQPDKSGLPSDRFSAERPEGSISTLTIQRTEQRDSAMYRCASSLTGTGNEQYFGPGTRLTVT.

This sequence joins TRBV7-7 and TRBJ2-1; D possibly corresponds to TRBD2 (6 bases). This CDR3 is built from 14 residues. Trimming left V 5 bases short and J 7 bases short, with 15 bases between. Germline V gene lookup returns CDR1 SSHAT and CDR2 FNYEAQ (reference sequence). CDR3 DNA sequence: TGTGCCAGCAGCGCAAACCCGGCGGGGAATGAGCAGTTCTTC. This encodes CASSANPAGNEQFF. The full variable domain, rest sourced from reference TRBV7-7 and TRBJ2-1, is GAGVSQSPRYKVTKRGQDVTLRCDPISSHATLYWYQQALGQGPEFLTYFNYEAQPDKSGLPSDRFSAERPEGSISTLTIQRTEQRDSAMYRCASSANPAGNEQFFGPGTRLTVL.

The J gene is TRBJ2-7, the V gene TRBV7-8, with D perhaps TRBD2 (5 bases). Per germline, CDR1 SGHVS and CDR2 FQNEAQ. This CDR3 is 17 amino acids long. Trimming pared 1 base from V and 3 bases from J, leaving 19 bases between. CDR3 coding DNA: TGTGCCAGCAGCTTAGTGAGGGCGGCAGCTGTTGGCTACGAGCAGTACTTC. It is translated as CASSLVRAAAVGYEQYF.

CDR3 coding DNA: TGTGCCAGTAGAAAACGCCATCTAGCGGAAATCACAGATACGCAGTATTTT. It is translated as CASRKRHLAEITDTQYF. This sequence joins TRBV19 and TRBJ2-3; 7 nucleotides align to TRBD2. Per germline, CDR1 LNHDA and CDR2 SQIVND (reference sequence). The junction had 14 bases not matched to a gene; V was cut back by 6 bases and J by 2 bases. The CDR3 loop spans 17 amino acids.

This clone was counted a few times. The CDR3 spells CASRRQGSQPQHF. The DNA for the CDR3 is TGTGCCAGCAGAAGACAGGGTTCCCAGCCCCAGCATTTT. This rearrangement joins TRBV5-6 to TRBJ1-5; TRBD1 matches 7 bases. The CDR3 runs to 13 residues. Germline V gene data show CDR1 as SGHDT and CDR2 as YYEEEE. V trimming: 5 bases; J trimming: 7 bases; junction bases outside the gene matches: 6.

The CDR3 DNA sequence: TGTGCCAGCAGCCGGACAGGGGGCTACGAGCAGTACTTC. Protein: CASSRTGGYEQYF. This chain connects TRBV11-2 to TRBJ2-7; 10 bases are a match to TRBD1. Looked up from germline, CDR1 is SGHAT and CDR2 is FQNNGV. The CDR3 has 13 amino acids. V shed 5 bases and J 3 bases; nucleotides not matched to a gene: 1.

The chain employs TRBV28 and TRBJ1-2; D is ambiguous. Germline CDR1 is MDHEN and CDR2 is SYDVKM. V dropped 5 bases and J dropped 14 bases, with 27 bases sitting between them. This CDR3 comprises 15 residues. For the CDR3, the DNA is TGTGCCAGCAGTCCCCACGGGCCTCAGCGGGCACTCTATACCTTC. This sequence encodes CASSPHGPQRALYTF.

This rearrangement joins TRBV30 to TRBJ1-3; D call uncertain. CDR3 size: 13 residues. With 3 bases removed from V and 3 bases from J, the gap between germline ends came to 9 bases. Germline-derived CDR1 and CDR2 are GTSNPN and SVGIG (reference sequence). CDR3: CAWRLTGGNTIYF. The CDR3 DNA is TGTGCCTGGAGGCTTACCGGTGGAAACACCATATATTTT.

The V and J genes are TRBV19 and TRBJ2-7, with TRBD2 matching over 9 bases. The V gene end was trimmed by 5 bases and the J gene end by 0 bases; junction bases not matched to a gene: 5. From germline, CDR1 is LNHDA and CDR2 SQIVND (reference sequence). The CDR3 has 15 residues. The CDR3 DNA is TGTGCCAGTAGTCTTCTAGCGGGGAGCTCCTACGAGCAGTACTTC. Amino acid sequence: CASSLLAGSSYEQYF.

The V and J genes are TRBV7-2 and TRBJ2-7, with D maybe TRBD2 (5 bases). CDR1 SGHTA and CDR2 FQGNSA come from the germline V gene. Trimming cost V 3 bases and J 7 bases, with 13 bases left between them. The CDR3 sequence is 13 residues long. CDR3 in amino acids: CASSFLGSGEQYF. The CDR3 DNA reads TGTGCCAGCAGCTTTCTGGGATCGGGGGAGCAGTACTTC. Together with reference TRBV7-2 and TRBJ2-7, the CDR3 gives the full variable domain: GAGVSQSPSNKVTEKGKDVELRCDPISGHTALYWYRQSLGQGLEFLIYFQGNSAPDKSGLPSDRFSAERTGGSVSTLTIQRTQQEDSAVYLCASSFLGSGEQYFGPGTRLTVT.

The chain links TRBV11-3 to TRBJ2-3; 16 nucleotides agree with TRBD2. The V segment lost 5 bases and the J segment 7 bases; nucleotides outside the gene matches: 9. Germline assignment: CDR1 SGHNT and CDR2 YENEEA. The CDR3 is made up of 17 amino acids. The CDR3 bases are TGTGCCAGCAGCGTTTCCGGGACTAGCGGGGGGGGAAATACGCAGTATTTT. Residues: CASSVSGTSGGGNTQYF.

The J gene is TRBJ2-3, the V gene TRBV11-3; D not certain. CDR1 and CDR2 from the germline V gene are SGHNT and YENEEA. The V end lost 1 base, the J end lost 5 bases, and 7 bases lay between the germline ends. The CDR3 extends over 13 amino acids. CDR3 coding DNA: TGTGCCAGCAGCTTAGGCGCAGGAGATACGCAGTATTTT. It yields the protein CASSLGAGDTQYF.

The CDR3 DNA reads TGTGCCAGCAGGACAACAGCCGGCTCTGGAAACACCATATATTTT. Residues: CASRTTAGSGNTIYF. The chain uses TRBV28 and TRBJ1-3; D ambiguous. The CDR3 extends over 15 amino acids. The germline V gene encodes CDR1 MDHEN and CDR2 SYDVKM. Trimming took off 6 bases at V and 0 bases at J, with 12 bases between the two ends.

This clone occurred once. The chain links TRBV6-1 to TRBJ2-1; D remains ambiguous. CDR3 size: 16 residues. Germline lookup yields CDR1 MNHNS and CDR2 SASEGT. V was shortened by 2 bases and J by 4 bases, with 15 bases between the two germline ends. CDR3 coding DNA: TGTGCCAGCAGTGAACTAGAGGCAAGACGGTACAATGAGCAGTTCTTC. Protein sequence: CASSELEARRYNEQFF.

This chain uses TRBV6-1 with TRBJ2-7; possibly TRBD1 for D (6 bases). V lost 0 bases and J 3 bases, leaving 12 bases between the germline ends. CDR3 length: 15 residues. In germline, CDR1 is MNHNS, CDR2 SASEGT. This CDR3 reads CASSEAQGLIYEQYF. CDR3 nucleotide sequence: TGTGCCAGCAGTGAAGCGCAGGGGCTAATCTACGAGCAGTACTTC.

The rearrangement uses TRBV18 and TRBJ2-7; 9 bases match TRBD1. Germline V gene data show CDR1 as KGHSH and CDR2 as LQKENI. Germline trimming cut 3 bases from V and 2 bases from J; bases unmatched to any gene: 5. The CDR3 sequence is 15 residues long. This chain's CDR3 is CASSPPGQGPYEQYF. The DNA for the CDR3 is TGTGCCAGCTCACCTCCGGGACAGGGACCCTACGAGCAGTACTTC.

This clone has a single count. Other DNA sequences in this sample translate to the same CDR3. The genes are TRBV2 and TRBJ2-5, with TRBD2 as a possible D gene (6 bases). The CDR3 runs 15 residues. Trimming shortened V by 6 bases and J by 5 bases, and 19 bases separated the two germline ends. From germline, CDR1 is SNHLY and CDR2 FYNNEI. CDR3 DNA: TGTGCCAGCAGGCGACGGACTATCCAAGAGGAGACCCAGTACTTC. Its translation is CASRRRTIQEETQYF.

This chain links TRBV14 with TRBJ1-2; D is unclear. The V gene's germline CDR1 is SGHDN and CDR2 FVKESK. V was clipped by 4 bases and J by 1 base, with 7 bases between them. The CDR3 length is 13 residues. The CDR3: CASSPGINYGYTF. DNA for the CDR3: TGTGCCAGCAGCCCGGGGATTAACTATGGCTACACCTTC.

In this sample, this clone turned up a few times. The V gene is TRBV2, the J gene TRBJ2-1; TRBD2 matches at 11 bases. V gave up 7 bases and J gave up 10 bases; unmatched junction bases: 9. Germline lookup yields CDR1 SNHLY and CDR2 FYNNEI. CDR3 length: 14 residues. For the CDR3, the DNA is TGTGCCAGCACGGGACTAGCGGATGTTAGGGAGCAGTTCTTC. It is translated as CASTGLADVREQFF.

The CDR3 DNA sequence: TGTGCCAGCAGCTTAACAGGCCATAGCAATCAGCCCCAGCATTTT. This codes for CASSLTGHSNQPQHF. The V gene is TRBV7-9, the J gene TRBJ1-5; D might be TRBD1 (5 bases). The germline V and J ends were trimmed by 2 bases and 0 bases, with 8 bases remaining between them. This CDR3 has 15 residues. Germline V gene data show CDR1 as SEHNR and CDR2 as FQNEAQ (reference sequence).

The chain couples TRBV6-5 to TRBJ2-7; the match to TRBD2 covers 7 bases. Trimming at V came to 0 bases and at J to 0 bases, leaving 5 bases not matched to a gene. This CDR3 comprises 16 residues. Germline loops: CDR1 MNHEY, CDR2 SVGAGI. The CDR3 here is CASSYSAGVGSYEQYF. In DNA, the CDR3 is TGTGCCAGCAGTTACTCCGCGGGGGTGGGCTCCTACGAGCAGTACTTC.

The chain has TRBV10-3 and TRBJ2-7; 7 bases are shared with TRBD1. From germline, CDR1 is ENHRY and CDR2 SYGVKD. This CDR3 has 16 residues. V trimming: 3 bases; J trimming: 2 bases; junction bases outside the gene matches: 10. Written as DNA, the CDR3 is TGTGCCATCAGTGAAGGCACAGGGGATAATCCCTACGAGCAGTACTTC. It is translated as CAISEGTGDNPYEQYF.